Each of the 26 T cell receptor beta chains below was sequenced from the same sample in a study of T-cell memory formation after mild COVID-19. TCRdb independently ran MiXCR on the 5' RACE reads; one entry per CDR3 protein. The data contain 550,000 to 650,000 distinct CDR3 sequences, approximately 15% of them seen just once; the ten biggest clones take up about 8.1%. Input material: PBMCs or a T cell subset sorted from them (not recorded which). These receptors were collected from an adult woman who had mild COVID-19 (a few samples of this study predate the infection). Cell type and time point are not known.

V gene TRBV3-1 combines with J gene TRBJ2-7; D remains unclear. Trimming removed 6 bases at V and 6 bases at J, with 9 bases between. The CDR3 is made up of 11 amino acids. In germline, CDR1 is LGHDT, CDR2 YNNKEL (reference sequence). The CDR3, as DNA: TGTGCCAGCAGTCACTACGGCGAGCAGTACTTC. Encoded protein: CASSHYGEQYF.

Comment on this clonotype: An end of the junction does not agree with germline; a read error may underlie this. The CDR3 coding sequence is TGTGCCAGCAGCCTAAGCGGGGGTGAAAAACTGATTTTT. Its translation: CASSLSGGEKLIF. The V and J genes are TRBV12-3 or TRBV12-4 and TRBJ1-4, with TRBD1 as a possible D gene (5 bases). The length of the CDR3 is 13 residues.

This clonotype was detected many times. This rearrangement joins TRBV12-3 or TRBV12-4 to TRBJ1-2, with TRBD1 as a possible D gene (5 bases). With 5 bases removed from V and 4 bases from J, the gap between germline ends came to 14 bases. The CDR3 has 14 residues. The CDR3 sequence: CASSGHSNTYGYTF. The CDR3, as DNA: TGTGCCAGCAGTGGACACTCTAATACCTATGGCTACACCTTC.

This clonotype occurred a few times. The gene calls are TRBV4-1 and TRBJ2-7, with D perhaps TRBD1 or TRBD2 (5 bases each). V dropped 3 bases and J dropped 3 bases, with 18 bases sitting between them. CDR1 and CDR2 (germline): MGHRA, YSYEKL. The CDR3 extends over 16 amino acids. This CDR3 is CASSQGVRDPYYEQYF. The CDR3 DNA sequence: TGCGCCAGCAGCCAGGGGGTCAGGGATCCCTACTACGAGCAGTACTTC.

The chain combines TRBV24-1 with TRBJ2-5; D unclear. CDR1 and CDR2 (germline): KGHDR, SFDVKD. The CDR3 is made up of 14 amino acids. Trimming removed 0 bases from V and 2 bases from J, with 6 bases in between. The CDR3 loop reads CATSDLGLQETQYF. CDR3 sequence (DNA): TGTGCCACCAGTGATTTGGGGTTGCAAGAGACCCAGTACTTC.

The sample holds a few counts of this clonotype. The genes are TRBV5-4 and TRBJ1-2; D is perhaps TRBD1 (5 bases). Germline CDR1 is SGHNT and CDR2 is YYREEE (reference sequence). V shed 4 bases and J shed 1 base, with 11 bases lying between them. There are 14 residues in the CDR3. The CDR3 loop is CASSGALLNYGYTF. CDR3 sequence (DNA): TGTGCCAGCAGCGGGGCCCTGCTTAACTATGGCTACACCTTC.

In the case of this clonotype: This clone may be a read error of a much larger clone one base away. The CDR3 loop reads CATRGRDSLYDQYF. The DNA of the CDR3 is TGTGCCACCCGGGGCCGAGACTCCCTTTACGATCAGTACTTC. The genes are TRBV15 and TRBJ2-7; TRBD1 or TRBD2 may be the D gene (5 bases each). This CDR3 region has 14 residues. CDR1 and CDR2 from the germline V gene are LNHNV and YYDKDF (reference sequence).

The genes are TRBV5-1 and TRBJ1-2; D not certain. V lost 4 bases, J lost 7 bases, and 11 bases lay in between. CDR1 and CDR2 from the germline V gene are SGHRS and YFSETQ. This CDR3 spans 12 amino acids. The CDR3 loop is CASSLNPPGYTF. The CDR3 nucleotides are TGCGCCAGCAGCCTCAACCCCCCTGGCTACACCTTC.

The rearrangement uses TRBV20-1 and TRBJ2-3; either TRBD1 or TRBD2 may supply D (6 bases each). Trimming cost V 7 bases and J 6 bases, with 17 bases left between them. The CDR3 runs to 13 residues. Germline V gene sequence: CDR1 DFQATT, CDR2 SNEGSKA (reference sequence). CDR3 sequence reads: CSVYGGIEDTQYF. The CDR3 nucleotides read TGCAGTGTTTACGGGGGCATTGAGGATACGCAGTATTTT.

This chain uses TRBV27 with TRBJ2-1; TRBD2 matches 10 bases. The germline V gene encodes CDR1 MNHEY and CDR2 SMNVEV (reference sequence). The CDR3 sequence is 16 residues long. V gave up 6 bases and J gave up 4 bases; unmatched junction bases: 9. The CDR3 is CASSPPASGGYNEQFF. CDR3 DNA: TGTGCCAGCAGCCCACCGGCTAGCGGGGGTTACAATGAGCAGTTCTTC.

This clonotype was detected ten times or more. The V and J genes are TRBV9 and TRBJ2-4, with D perhaps TRBD2 (5 bases). The CDR3 has 18 residues. V shed 0 bases and J shed 1 base, with 17 bases lying between them. Germline V lookup: CDR1 SGDLS, CDR2 YYNGEE. The CDR3 nucleotides read TGTGCCAGCAGCGTAGTTAGCGATGGGCCTGGGGCCAAAAACATTCAGTACTTC. This codes for CASSVVSDGPGAKNIQYF.

The rearrangement links TRBV11-3 to TRBJ2-3; 9 nucleotides line up with TRBD2. Germline V gives CDR1 SGHNT, CDR2 YENEEA. The ends lost 5 bases at V and 9 bases at J; junction bases unmatched: 18. CDR3 length equals 17 residues. CDR3 DNA sequence: TGTGCCAGCAGCCCCCGAACGCATAGCGGGGGCTTAGGGACGCAGTATTTT. It translates to CASSPRTHSGGLGTQYF.

The genes are TRBV15 and TRBJ2-7; 7 bases are a match to TRBD1. The CDR3 extends over 16 amino acids. V dropped 2 bases and J dropped 4; count of bases not matched to a gene: 11. In germline, CDR1 is LNHNV, CDR2 YYDKDF (reference sequence). CDR3 sequence reads: CATSRHLGDSEYEQYF. The DNA for the CDR3 is TGTGCCACCAGCAGACACCTAGGGGACAGCGAGTACGAGCAGTACTTC.

The sample holds many counts of this clonotype. This chain connects TRBV7-2 to TRBJ2-2; 7 bases fit TRBD2. In germline, CDR1 is SGHTA, CDR2 FQGNSA. The CDR3 runs to 15 residues. J gave up 1 base and V 5 bases, and 4 bases lay outside the gene matches. CDR3 nucleotides: TGTGCCAGCAGCCGGGAGCGGGGGAACACCGGGGAGCTGTTTTTT. This encodes CASSRERGNTGELFF.

The rearrangement joins TRBV18 to TRBJ2-7; 8 nucleotides agree with TRBD2. Germline CDR1 KGHSH, CDR2 LQKENI. V lost 3 bases and J lost 5; bases outside the gene matches: 3. The CDR3 contains 13 residues. This CDR3 is CASSPSGGDEQYF. CDR3 bases: TGTGCCAGCTCACCCTCGGGAGGGGACGAGCAGTACTTC. The full variable domain, in which reference TRBV18 and TRBJ2-7 provide the parts outside the CDR3, is NAGVMQNPRHLVRRRGQEARLRCSPMKGHSHVYWYRQLPEEGLKFMVYLQKENIIDESGMPKERFSAEFPKEGPSILRIQQVVRGDSAAYFCASSPSGGDEQYFGPGTRLTVT.

For this clonotype: Its ends do not fully match the called genes, so a read error is possible. This sequence joins TRBV5-5 and TRBJ1-4; D call uncertain. The CDR3 runs 14 residues. From germline, CDR1 is SGHKS and CDR2 YYEKEE (reference sequence). The CDR3 sequence: CASSLDPGDEKLFF. The CDR3 bases are TGTGCCAGCAGTTTGGACCCGGGAGATGAAAAACTGTTTTTT.

At least ten counts were recorded for this clonotype. V is TRBV30 and J is TRBJ1-2; the D gene is possibly TRBD1 (5 bases). The CDR3 extends over 13 amino acids. With 4 bases removed from V and 7 bases from J, the gap between germline ends came to 16 bases. Per the germline V gene, CDR1 is GTSNPN and CDR2 is SVGIG (reference sequence). CDR3 coding DNA: TGTGCCTGGACCCCTTATGGGGGGTTTGGCTACACCTTC. Its protein is CAWTPYGGFGYTF.

The chain carries TRBV18 and TRBJ1-5; TRBD1 agrees at 8 bases. Germline CDR1 and CDR2: KGHSH and LQKENI. J gave up 5 bases and V 4 bases, and 10 bases lay outside the gene matches. The CDR3 totals 16 residues. The CDR3 nucleotides are TGTGCCAGCTCACTTAGGACGGACAGGGCGTATCAGCCCCAGCATTTT. Protein: CASSLRTDRAYQPQHF. Variable domain in full (rest from reference TRBV18 and TRBJ1-5): NAGVMQNPRHLVRRRGQEARLRCSPMKGHSHVYWYRQLPEEGLKFMVYLQKENIIDESGMPKERFSAEFPKEGPSILRIQQVVRGDSAAYFCASSLRTDRAYQPQHFGDGTRLSIL.

Only a few counts were recorded for this clonotype. V is TRBV5-5 and J is TRBJ2-5; 7 nucleotides line up with TRBD1. Germline CDR1 reads SGHKS; CDR2 reads YYEKEE (reference sequence). V lost 4 bases to trimming and J lost 0 bases; unmatched junction nucleotides: 6. The CDR3 spans 15 residues. This CDR3 reads CASSTTTGNQETQYF. The CDR3 nucleotides are TGTGCCAGCAGCACGACGACAGGGAACCAAGAGACCCAGTACTTC.

A few counts support this clonotype. The chain employs TRBV25-1 and TRBJ2-6; 9 bases align to TRBD1. This CDR3 spans 18 amino acids. Germline V gives CDR1 MGHDK, CDR2 SYGVNS. Trimming cost V 5 bases and J 0 bases; bases outside gene matches: 8. The CDR3 DNA reads TGTGCCAGCAGTCCGACAGGGGGACACGGCTCTGGGGCCAACGTCCTGACTTTC. Translation: CASSPTGGHGSGANVLTF.

V and J are TRBV5-1 and TRBJ2-1, with D possibly being TRBD2 (5 bases). Trimming took 0 bases from V and 6 from J, leaving 16 bases between them. The CDR3 is 16 residues long. Germline V lookup: CDR1 SGHRS, CDR2 YFSETQ. In nucleotides, the CDR3 is TGCGCCAGCAGCTTGGGTTTCGGACTGACCGCCAATGAGCAGTTCTTC. This gives the protein CASSLGFGLTANEQFF.

This clonotype appeared a few times. The chain has TRBV7-6 and TRBJ2-1, with 11 bases that match TRBD2. The CDR3 consists of 16 residues. V dropped 1 base and J dropped 5; count of bases not matched to a gene: 4. In germline, CDR1 is SGHVS, CDR2 FNYEAQ. This chain's CDR3 is CASSLVRSGGDNEQFF. CDR3 bases: TGTGCCAGCAGCTTAGTCCGTAGCGGGGGGGACAATGAGCAGTTCTTC.

This clonotype occurred many times. This chain joins TRBV25-1 and TRBJ2-5; 7 nucleotides align to TRBD2. Germline values: CDR1 MGHDK, CDR2 SYGVNS. Trimming at V came to 3 bases and at J to 5 bases, leaving 9 bases not matched to a gene. The CDR3 extends over 15 amino acids. The CDR3 nucleotides read TGTGCCAGCAGTGACACAAACCCCGGGGGGGAGACCCAGTACTTC. It specifies CASSDTNPGGETQYF.

This clonotype showed up just a few times. The V call is TRBV20-1, the J call TRBJ2-1, with a possible D match to TRBD1 (6 bases). The germline CDR1 and CDR2 sequences are DFQATT and SNEGSKA (reference sequence). This CDR3 has 11 residues. The V end was cut by 4 bases, the J end by 6 bases, with 7 bases between. CDR3 DNA: TGCAGTGCTACCAGGGGCAATGAGCAGTTCTTC. Its protein is CSATRGNEQFF.

The gene calls are TRBV7-8 and TRBJ1-2; no clear D. Trimming stripped 1 base from V and 7 bases from J, with 22 bases between. The CDR3 is made up of 17 amino acids. CDR1 and CDR2 (germline): SGHVS, FQNEAQ. The CDR3 loop reads CASSLVPTFLRSFGYTF. The CDR3 DNA reads as TGTGCCAGCAGCTTAGTACCGACCTTTCTGAGGTCCTTTGGCTACACCTTC.

Many counts were recorded for this clonotype. V and J are TRBV4-3 and TRBJ1-2, with D unresolved. Germline V gives CDR1 LGHNA, CDR2 YSLEER. V lost 4 bases and J lost 0, with 21 bases in between. The CDR3 is 18 residues long. The DNA of the CDR3 is TGCGCCAGCAGCCGAGAAGCCCTTATTTCTTCAGCTAACTATGGCTACACCTTC. This translates into CASSREALISSANYGYTF.